This record looks at one TCR beta chain sequence and its context. As processed by the authors: The assay estimated nucleated cells by amplifying reference gene primers. Produced via immunoSEQ multiplex PCR; TCRdb's table is partial and in-frame only. V and J calls and clone size are copied from that table; D and trimming were computed from the DNA. The sample consists of about 130,000 clones, roughly four fifths of them appearing once. The data were obtained in a study of blood T cell repertoires in COVID-19. At the level of the study: The United States, Italy and Spain supplied acute and convalescent COVID-19 samples.

The CDR3 is made up of 18 amino acids. Germline V lookup: CDR1 SGHAT, CDR2 FQNNGV. With V trimmed by 1 base and J by 5 bases, 12 bases remained unmatched. The sequencing input was peripheral blood. This TCR came from a man aged 40-55 years with active or convalescent COVID-19. V is TRBV11-2 and J is TRBJ2-3, with 10 positions matching TRBD2. The CDR3: CASSLGSLSSGGIDTQYF. In nucleotides, the CDR3 is TGTGCCAGCAGCTTAGGATCCTTGTCTAGCGGGGGTATAGATACGCAGTATTTT.